This entry features one T cell receptor (beta chain) sequence. This record comes from a study of shared clonotypes between healthy human individuals. Profiling relied on immunoSEQ multiplex PCR, and the TCRdb table lists in-frame clones only, not all of them. The sample has about 820,000 clones, 90% to 95% seen once. In the naive CD8 group, cells lacked CD45RO and were positively selected for CCR7, so terminally differentiated effector memory CD45RA+ cells were left out. Trimming removed 1 base at V and 3 bases at J, with 7 bases between. Germline V lookup: CDR1 SGHTA, CDR2 FQGTGA. This CDR3 has 14 residues.

This TCR was sampled from a man younger than 40 in good health. The V gene is TRBV7-3, the J gene TRBJ2-1; D is ambiguous. The sample taken for sequencing was naive CD8+ T cells sorted from blood. CDR3 sequence reads: CASSLNAGYNEQFF. The CDR3 DNA reads TGTGCCAGCAGCTTAAATGCAGGCTACAATGAGCAGTTCTTC.